Below, 14 T cell receptor beta chains from the same sample are listed, as sequenced in a study of PD-L1 blockade in urothelial cancer. Some clones are missing from TCRdb's copy, which holds only in-frame ones; the method was immunoSEQ multiplex PCR. The sample records about 71,000 clones, less than 90% being singletons. The starting material was PBMCs, obtained around atezolizumab (anti-PD-L1) treatment. The source is a man aged 60 to 69 with urothelial cancer.

This clone appeared once. The V call is TRBV11-2, the J call TRBJ2-2; weak D call: TRBD1 (5 bases). Germline CDR1 is SGHAT and CDR2 is FQNNGV. Trimming removed 7 bases from V and 3 bases from J, with 15 bases in between. The CDR3 loop spans 15 amino acids. The CDR3 spells CASTRDPRHTGELFF. The CDR3 bases are TGTGCCAGCACCAGGGATCCGCGACACACCGGGGAGCTGTTTTTT.

The CDR3 reads CASGPETGQANYGYTF. The CDR3 DNA reads as TGTGCTAGTGGTCCGGAGACAGGACAAGCTAACTATGGCTACACCTTC. The J gene is TRBJ1-2, the V gene TRBV12-5; possible D gene TRBD1, 6 bases. This CDR3 is 16 amino acids long. V lost 5 bases to trimming and J lost 0 bases, with 16 bases between them. From germline, CDR1 is LGHNT and CDR2 FRNRAP.

Comments on this clone: Other DNA sequences in this sample translate to the same CDR3. The chain couples TRBV7-9 to TRBJ1-2, with 7 positions matching TRBD1. V trimming: 1 base; J trimming: 1 base; junction bases outside the gene matches: 0. This CDR3 has 14 residues. CDR1 is SEHNR, CDR2 FQNEAQ, per germline (reference sequence). The CDR3 here is CASSLGQGNYGYTF. The DNA for the CDR3 is TGTGCCAGCAGCTTAGGACAGGGTAACTATGGCTACACCTTC.

The V and J genes are TRBV5-4 and TRBJ1-2; D may be TRBD1 (5 bases). The CDR3 contains 13 residues. The ends were cut back, 4 bases at V and 3 bases at J, with 10 bases in the middle. Germline V gene sequence: CDR1 SGHNT, CDR2 YYREEE (reference sequence). CDR3 in amino acids: CASSLQTDYGYTF. The CDR3 DNA follows: TGTGCCAGCAGCCTCCAGACAGACTATGGCTACACCTTC.

The gene calls are TRBV6-5 and TRBJ2-7; 7 nucleotides agree with TRBD2. This CDR3 is 11 amino acids long. Germline V gene sequence: CDR1 MNHEY, CDR2 SVGAGI. Losses at the gene ends were 8 bases for V and 4 bases for J; bases not matched to a gene: 2. The CDR3 loop reads CASGGGYEQYF. In DNA form, the CDR3 reads TGTGCCAGCGGGGGGGGGTACGAGCAGTACTTC.

The V gene is TRBV29-1, the J gene TRBJ1-1; TRBD1 is a possible D gene (5 bases). Germline assignment: CDR1 SQVTM and CDR2 ANQGSEA. CDR3 length: 11 amino acids. Trimming shortened V by 3 bases and J by 8 bases, and 10 bases separated the two germline ends. CDR3 sequence: CSVDRGFEAFF. The CDR3 nucleotides read TGCAGCGTTGATCGGGGGTTCGAAGCTTTCTTT.

J is TRBJ1-4 and V is TRBV11-1; no firm D call. CDR3 length equals 13 residues. Trimming stripped 5 bases from V and 4 bases from J, with 8 bases between. Germline CDR1 is SGHAT and CDR2 is FQDESV (reference sequence). The CDR3 DNA is TGTGCCAGCAGCACTCGAGTTAATGAAAAACTGTTTTTT. This codes for CASSTRVNEKLFF.

The rearrangement uses TRBV28 and TRBJ2-5, with 8 nucleotides matching TRBD1. From germline, CDR1 is MDHEN and CDR2 SYDVKM. The CDR3 runs to 14 residues. The ends lost 6 bases at V and 5 bases at J; junction bases unmatched: 8. The CDR3 sequence is CASSLDRVGETQYF. The CDR3 DNA is TGTGCCAGCAGCCTGGACAGGGTGGGGGAGACCCAGTACTTC.

This chain links TRBV5-8 with TRBJ1-2; 9 bases line up with TRBD1. This CDR3 has 14 amino acids. Trimming at V came to 0 bases and at J to 7 bases, leaving 4 bases not matched to a gene. Looked up from germline, CDR1 is SGHTS and CDR2 is YDEGEE. The CDR3: CASSLADRGSGYTF. The CDR3, as DNA: TGTGCCAGCAGCTTGGCAGACAGGGGGAGTGGCTACACCTTC.

This chain links TRBV5-1 with TRBJ1-6, with a weak D call TRBD1 (5 bases). The CDR3 consists of 13 residues. V lost 4 bases and J lost 7, with 9 bases in between. The germline gives CDR1 SGHRS, CDR2 YFSETQ. CDR3 residues: CASSQGVNSPLHF. The CDR3 DNA sequence: TGCGCCAGCAGCCAGGGCGTAAATTCACCCCTCCACTTT.

The CDR3 sequence: CAISETSYEQFF. CDR3 nucleotides: TGTGCCATCAGTGAGACTAGCTATGAGCAGTTCTTC. The V gene is TRBV10-3, the J gene TRBJ2-1; D possibly corresponds to TRBD2 (6 bases). The CDR3 is 12 amino acids. The germline V gene encodes CDR1 ENHRY and CDR2 SYGVKD. Deletions cut 2 bases from V and 8 bases from J, with 7 bases between.

The chain combines TRBV19 with TRBJ2-7, with a tentative D call TRBD1 (6 bases). This CDR3 has 14 residues. Trimming took 9 bases from V and 2 from J, leaving 17 bases between them. Germline-derived CDR1 and CDR2 are LNHDA and SQIVND (reference sequence). CDR3 nucleotides: TGTGCCAGCCCCTTCGGGACACCTACCTACGAGCAGTACTTC. Encoded protein: CASPFGTPTYEQYF.

The chain joins TRBV5-1 to TRBJ1-6; 8 positions agree with TRBD1. With V trimmed by 0 bases and J by 10 bases, 15 bases remained unmatched. CDR3 size: 18 residues. The V gene's germline CDR1 is SGHRS and CDR2 YFSETQ. The CDR3 loop reads CASSLATPLGQGGSPLHF. The CDR3 nucleotides read TGCGCCAGCAGCTTGGCCACCCCCCTTGGACAGGGTGGGTCACCCCTCCACTTT.

The chain combines TRBV28 with TRBJ2-4, with TRBD2 identical over 11 bases. There are 14 residues in the CDR3. Germline V gene data show CDR1 as MDHEN and CDR2 as SYDVKM. Unmatched junction bases numbered 3, after V lost 5 bases and J lost 6 bases. The CDR3 reads CASSPLAGGNIQYF. The DNA for the CDR3 is TGTGCCAGCAGTCCTCTAGCGGGAGGAAACATTCAGTACTTC.